This T cell receptor beta chain appears in the sequencing data of a study of T cells expressing NK-cell markers. TCRdb re-called the 5' RACE reads, yielding one record per CDR3 amino acid sequence without DNA. This listing includes a few hundred thousand distinct CDR3 sequences. The CDR3 runs to 13 residues. From germline, CDR1 is ENHRY and CDR2 SYGVKD. The TCR sequence derives from a man aged 18 to 29 in good health. Sequenced input: blood T cells: a sorted CD56 or NKG2C T cell subset, CD4+ or CD8+ T cells, or bulk PBMC T cells (not recorded which). V usage is TRBV10-3 and J usage is TRBJ1-5. CDR3 residues: CAIGSYSNQPQHF.